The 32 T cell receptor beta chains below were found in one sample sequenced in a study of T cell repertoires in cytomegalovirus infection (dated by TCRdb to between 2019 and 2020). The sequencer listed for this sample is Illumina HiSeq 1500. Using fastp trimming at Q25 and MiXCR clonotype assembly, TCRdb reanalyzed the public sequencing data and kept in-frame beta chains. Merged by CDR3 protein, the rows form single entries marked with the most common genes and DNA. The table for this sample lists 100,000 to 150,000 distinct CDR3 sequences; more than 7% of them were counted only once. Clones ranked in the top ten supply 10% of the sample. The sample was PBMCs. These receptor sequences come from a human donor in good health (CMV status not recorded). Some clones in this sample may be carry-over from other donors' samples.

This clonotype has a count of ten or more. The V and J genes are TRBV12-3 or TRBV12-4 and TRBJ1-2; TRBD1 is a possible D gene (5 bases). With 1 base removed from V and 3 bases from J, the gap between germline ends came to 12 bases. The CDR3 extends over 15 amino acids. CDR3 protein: CASSLGQGGYYGYTF. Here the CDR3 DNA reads TGTGCCAGCAGTTTAGGGCAGGGAGGGTACTATGGCTACACCTTC.

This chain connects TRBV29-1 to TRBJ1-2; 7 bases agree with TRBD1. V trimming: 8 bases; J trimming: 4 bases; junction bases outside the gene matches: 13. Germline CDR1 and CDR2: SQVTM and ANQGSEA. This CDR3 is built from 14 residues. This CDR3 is CSQGGVEGSYGYTF. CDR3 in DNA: TGCAGCCAAGGGGGCGTGGAGGGGAGCTATGGCTACACCTTC.

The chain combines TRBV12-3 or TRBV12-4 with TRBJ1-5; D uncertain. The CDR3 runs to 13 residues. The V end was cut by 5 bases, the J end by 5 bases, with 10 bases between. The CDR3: CASSKNSYQPQHF. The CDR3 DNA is TGTGCCAGCAGTAAAAACAGCTATCAGCCCCAGCATTTT.

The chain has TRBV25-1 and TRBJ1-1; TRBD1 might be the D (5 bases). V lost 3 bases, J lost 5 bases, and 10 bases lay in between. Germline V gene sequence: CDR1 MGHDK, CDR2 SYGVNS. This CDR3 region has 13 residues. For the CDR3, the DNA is TGTGCCAGCAGTGACTGGGGGGAAACTGAAGCTTTCTTT. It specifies CASSDWGETEAFF.

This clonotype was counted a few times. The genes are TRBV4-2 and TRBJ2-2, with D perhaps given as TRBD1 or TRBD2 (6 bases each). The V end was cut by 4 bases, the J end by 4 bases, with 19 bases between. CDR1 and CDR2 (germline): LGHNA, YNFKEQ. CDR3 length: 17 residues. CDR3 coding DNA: TGTGCCAGCAGCCGGGACGTAGGGGGGCCCGGCACCGGGGAGCTGTTTTTT. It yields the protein CASSRDVGGPGTGELFF.

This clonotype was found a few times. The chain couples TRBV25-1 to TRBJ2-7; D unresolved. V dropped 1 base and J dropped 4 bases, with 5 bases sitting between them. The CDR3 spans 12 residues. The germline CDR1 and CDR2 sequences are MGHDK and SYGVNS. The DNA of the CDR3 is TGTGCCAGCAGTGAATTAGGGTACGAGCAGTACTTC. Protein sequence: CASSELGYEQYF.

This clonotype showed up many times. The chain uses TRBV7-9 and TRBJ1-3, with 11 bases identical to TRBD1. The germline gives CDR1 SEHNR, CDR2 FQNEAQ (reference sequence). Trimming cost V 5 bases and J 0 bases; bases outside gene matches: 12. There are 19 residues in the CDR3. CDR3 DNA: TGTGCCAGCAGCCACCCCGAGAGGACAGGGGGCTTCTCTGGAAACACCATATATTTT. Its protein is CASSHPERTGGFSGNTIYF. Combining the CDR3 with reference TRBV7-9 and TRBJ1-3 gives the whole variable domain DTGVSQNPRHKITKRGQNVTFRCDPISEHNRLYWYRQTLGQGPEFLTYFQNEAQLEKSRLLSDRFSAERPKGSFSTLEIQRTEQGDSAMYLCASSHPERTGGFSGNTIYFGEGSWLTVV.

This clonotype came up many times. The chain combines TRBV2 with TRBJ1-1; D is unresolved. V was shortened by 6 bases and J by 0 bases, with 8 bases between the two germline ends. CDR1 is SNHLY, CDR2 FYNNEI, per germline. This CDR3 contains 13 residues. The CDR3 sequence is CASRDDLNTEAFF. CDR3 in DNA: TGTGCCAGCAGAGACGACCTGAACACTGAAGCTTTCTTT.

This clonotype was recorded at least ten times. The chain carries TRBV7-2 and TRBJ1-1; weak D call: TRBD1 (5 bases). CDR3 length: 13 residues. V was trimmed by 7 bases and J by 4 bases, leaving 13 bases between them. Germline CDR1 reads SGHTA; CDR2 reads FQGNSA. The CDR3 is CASTSPGATEAFF. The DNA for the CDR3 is TGTGCCAGCACCTCTCCCGGGGCCACTGAAGCTTTCTTT.

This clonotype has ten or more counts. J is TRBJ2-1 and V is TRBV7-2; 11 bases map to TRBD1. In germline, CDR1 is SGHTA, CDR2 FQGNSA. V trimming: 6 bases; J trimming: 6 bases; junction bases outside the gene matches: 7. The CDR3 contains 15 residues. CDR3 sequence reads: CASSLSGTGGNEQFF. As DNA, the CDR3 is TGTGCCAGCAGTCTATCCGGGACAGGGGGCAATGAGCAGTTCTTC.

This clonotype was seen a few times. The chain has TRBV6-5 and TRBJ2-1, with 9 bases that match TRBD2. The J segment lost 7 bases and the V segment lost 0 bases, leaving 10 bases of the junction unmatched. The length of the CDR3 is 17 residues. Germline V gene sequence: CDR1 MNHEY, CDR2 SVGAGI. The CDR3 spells CASSYSILAGSRNEQFF. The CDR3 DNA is TGTGCCAGCAGTTACTCGATCCTAGCGGGGTCTCGAAATGAGCAGTTCTTC.

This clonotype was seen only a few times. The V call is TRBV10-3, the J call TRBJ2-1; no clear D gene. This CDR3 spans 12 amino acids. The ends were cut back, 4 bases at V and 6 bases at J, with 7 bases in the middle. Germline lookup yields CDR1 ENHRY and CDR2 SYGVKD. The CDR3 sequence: CAISGSLNEQFF. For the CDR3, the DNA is TGTGCCATCAGTGGATCACTCAATGAGCAGTTCTTC.

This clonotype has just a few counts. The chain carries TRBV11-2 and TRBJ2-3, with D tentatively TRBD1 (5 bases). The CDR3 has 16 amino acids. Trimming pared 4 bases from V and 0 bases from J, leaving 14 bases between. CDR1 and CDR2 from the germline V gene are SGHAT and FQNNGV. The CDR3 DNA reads TGTGCCAGCAGCTATTTAGCCCCAGGGAGCACAGATACGCAGTATTTT. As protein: CASSYLAPGSTDTQYF.

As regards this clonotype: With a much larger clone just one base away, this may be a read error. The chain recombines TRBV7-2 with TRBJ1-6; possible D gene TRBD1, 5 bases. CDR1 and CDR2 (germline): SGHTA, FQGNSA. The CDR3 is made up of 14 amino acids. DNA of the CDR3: TGTGCCAGCAGCTTAGGGCCAGGGAATTCACCCCACCACTTT. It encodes CASSLGPGNSPHHF.

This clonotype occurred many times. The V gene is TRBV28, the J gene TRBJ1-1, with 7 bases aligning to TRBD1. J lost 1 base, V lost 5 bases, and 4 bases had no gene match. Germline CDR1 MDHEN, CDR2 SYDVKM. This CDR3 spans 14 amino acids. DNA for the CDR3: TGTGCCAGCAGTGAGACAGGGACGAACACTGAAGCTTTCTTT. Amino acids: CASSETGTNTEAFF.

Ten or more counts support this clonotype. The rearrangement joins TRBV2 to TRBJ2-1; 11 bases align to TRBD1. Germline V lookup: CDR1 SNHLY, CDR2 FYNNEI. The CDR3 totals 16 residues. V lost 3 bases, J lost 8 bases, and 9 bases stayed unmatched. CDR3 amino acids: CASSDGRTGGMDEQFF. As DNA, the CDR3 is TGTGCCAGCAGTGATGGCAGGACAGGGGGCATGGATGAGCAGTTCTTC.

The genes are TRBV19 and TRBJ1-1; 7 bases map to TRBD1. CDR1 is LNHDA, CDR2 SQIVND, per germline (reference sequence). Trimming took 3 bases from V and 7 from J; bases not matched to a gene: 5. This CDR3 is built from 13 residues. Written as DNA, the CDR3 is TGTGCCAGTAGTATTTCAGGGGGGGTTGAAGCTTTCTTT. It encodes CASSISGGVEAFF.

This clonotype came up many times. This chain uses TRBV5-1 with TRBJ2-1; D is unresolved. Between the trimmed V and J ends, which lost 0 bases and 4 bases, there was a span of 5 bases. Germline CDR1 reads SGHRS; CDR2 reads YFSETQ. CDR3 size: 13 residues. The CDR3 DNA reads TGCGCCAGCAGCTTGGACCGATACAATGAGCAGTTCTTC. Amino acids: CASSLDRYNEQFF.

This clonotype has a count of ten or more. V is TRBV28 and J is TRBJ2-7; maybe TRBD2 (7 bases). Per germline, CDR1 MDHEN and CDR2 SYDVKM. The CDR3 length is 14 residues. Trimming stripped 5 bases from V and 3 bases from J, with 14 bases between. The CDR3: CASSVGGQNYEQYF. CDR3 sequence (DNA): TGTGCCAGCAGTGTGGGGGGGCAAAACTACGAGCAGTACTTC. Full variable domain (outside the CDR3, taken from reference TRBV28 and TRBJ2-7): DVKVTQSSRYLVKRTGEKVFLECVQDMDHENMFWYRQDPGLGLRLIYFSYDVKMKEKGDIPEGYSVSREKKERFSLILESASTNQTSMYLCASSVGGQNYEQYFGPGTRLTVT.

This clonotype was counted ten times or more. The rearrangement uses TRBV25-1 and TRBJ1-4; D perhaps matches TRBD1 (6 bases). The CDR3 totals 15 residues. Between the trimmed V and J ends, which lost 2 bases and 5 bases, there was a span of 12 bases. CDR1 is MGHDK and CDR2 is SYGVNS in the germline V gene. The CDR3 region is CASSEEGQGNEKLFF. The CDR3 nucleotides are TGTGCCAGCAGTGAAGAAGGGCAGGGGAATGAAAAACTGTTTTTT. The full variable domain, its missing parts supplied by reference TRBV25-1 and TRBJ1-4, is EADIYQTPRYLVIGTGKKITLECSQTMGHDKMYWYQQDPGMELHLIHYSYGVNSTEKGDLSSESTVSRIRTEHFPLTLESARPSHTSQYLCASSEEGQGNEKLFFGSGTQLSVL.

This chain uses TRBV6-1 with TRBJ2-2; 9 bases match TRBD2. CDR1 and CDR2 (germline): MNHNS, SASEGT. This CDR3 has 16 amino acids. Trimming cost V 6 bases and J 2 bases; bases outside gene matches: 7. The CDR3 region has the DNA TGTGCCAGCAGGCCCCCTAGCGGGGCTAACACCGGGGAGCTGTTTTTT. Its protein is CASRPPSGANTGELFF.

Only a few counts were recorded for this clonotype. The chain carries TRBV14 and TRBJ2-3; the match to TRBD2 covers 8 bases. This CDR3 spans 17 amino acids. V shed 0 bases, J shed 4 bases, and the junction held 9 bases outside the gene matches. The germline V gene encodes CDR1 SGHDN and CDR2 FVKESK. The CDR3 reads CASSQDLGSGGPDTQYF. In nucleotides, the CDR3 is TGTGCCAGCAGCCAAGATCTTGGGAGCGGGGGACCAGATACGCAGTATTTT.

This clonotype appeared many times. CDR3 amino acids: CASTTGNEKLFF. In nucleotides, the CDR3 is TGTGCCAGTACTACAGGAAATGAAAAACTGTTTTTT. The chain combines TRBV28 with TRBJ1-4; possibly TRBD1 for D (5 bases). CDR1 MDHEN and CDR2 SYDVKM come from the germline V gene. The CDR3 is 12 amino acids. Trimming took 9 bases from V and 5 from J, leaving 10 bases between them.

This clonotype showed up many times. CDR3 amino acids: CSTRRNSIGTDTQYF. The CDR3 DNA follows: TGCAGTACCCGCCGGAACAGTATAGGGACAGATACGCAGTATTTT. This rearrangement joins TRBV20-1 to TRBJ2-3; D uncertain. The CDR3 contains 15 residues. CDR1 and CDR2 (germline): DFQATT, SNEGSKA (reference sequence). V lost 8 bases, J lost 3 bases, and 21 bases lay in between.

Written as DNA, the CDR3 is TGTGCCAGCTCACCAATCGGCAGGGGCAACACCGGGGAGCTGTTTTTT. It translates to CASSPIGRGNTGELFF. The chain joins TRBV18 to TRBJ2-2; the D gene is possibly TRBD1 (6 bases). The V and J ends lost 2 bases and 2 bases respectively, with 12 bases between them. The CDR3 consists of 16 residues. The germline CDR1 and CDR2 sequences are KGHSH and LQKENI.

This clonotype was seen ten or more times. As DNA, the CDR3 is TGTGCCAGCAGTTTGCAGACAGGGAGAGAGACCCAGTACTTC. It codes for CASSLQTGRETQYF. The chain uses TRBV28 and TRBJ2-5, with TRBD1 identical over 7 bases. Germline values: CDR1 MDHEN, CDR2 SYDVKM. V lost 3 bases, J lost 4 bases, and 5 bases stayed unmatched. CDR3 length equals 14 residues.

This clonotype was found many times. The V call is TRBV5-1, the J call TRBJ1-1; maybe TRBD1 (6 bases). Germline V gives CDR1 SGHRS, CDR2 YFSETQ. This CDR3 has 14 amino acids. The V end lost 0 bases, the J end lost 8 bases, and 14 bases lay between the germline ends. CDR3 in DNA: TGCGCCAGCAGCTTGGAAGGGACAACTGTAGAAGCTTTCTTT. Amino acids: CASSLEGTTVEAFF. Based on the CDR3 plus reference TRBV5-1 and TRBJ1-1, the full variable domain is KAGVTQTPRYLIKTRGQQVTLSCSPISGHRSVSWYQQTPGQGLQFLFEYFSETQRNKGNFPGRFSGRQFSNSRSEMNVSTLELGDSALYLCASSLEGTTVEAFFGQGTRLTVV.

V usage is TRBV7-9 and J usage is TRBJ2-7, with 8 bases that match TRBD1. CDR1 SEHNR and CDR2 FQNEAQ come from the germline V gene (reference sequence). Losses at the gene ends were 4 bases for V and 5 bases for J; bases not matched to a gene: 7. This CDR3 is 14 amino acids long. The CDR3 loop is CASSSSGGVNEQYF. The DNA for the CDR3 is TGTGCCAGCAGCTCGTCAGGGGGCGTCAACGAGCAGTACTTC.

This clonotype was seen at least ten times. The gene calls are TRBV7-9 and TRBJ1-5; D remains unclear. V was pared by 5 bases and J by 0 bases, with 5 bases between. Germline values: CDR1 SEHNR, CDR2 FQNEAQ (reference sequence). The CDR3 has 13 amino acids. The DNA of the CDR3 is TGTGCCAGCAGCATCAATAGCAATCAGCCCCAGCATTTT. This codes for CASSINSNQPQHF.

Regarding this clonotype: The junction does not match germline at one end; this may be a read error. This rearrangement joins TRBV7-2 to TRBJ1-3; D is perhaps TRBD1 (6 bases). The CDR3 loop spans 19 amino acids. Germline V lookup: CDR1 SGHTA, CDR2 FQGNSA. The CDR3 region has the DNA TGTGCCAGCAGCTTTCAGGCCCGACAGGCCTTATCGTTCGGAAACACCAGATATTTT. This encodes CASSFQARQALSFGNTRYF.

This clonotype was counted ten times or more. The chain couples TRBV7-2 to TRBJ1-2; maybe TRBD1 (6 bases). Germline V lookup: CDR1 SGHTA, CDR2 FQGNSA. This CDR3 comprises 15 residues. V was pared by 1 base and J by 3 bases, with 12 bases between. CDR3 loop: CASSLDFRTDYGYTF. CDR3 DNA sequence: TGTGCCAGCAGCTTAGACTTTAGGACAGACTATGGCTACACCTTC.

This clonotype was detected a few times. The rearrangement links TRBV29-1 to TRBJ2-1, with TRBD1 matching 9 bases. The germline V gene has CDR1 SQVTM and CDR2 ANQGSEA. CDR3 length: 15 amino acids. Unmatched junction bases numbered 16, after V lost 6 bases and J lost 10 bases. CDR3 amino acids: CSVLQTGQGLWEQFF. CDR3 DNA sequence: TGCAGCGTCCTACAAACGGGACAGGGATTATGGGAGCAGTTCTTC.